Listed here are 30 T cell receptor beta chains from one sample, sequenced in a study of cytomegalovirus exposure and HLA in healthy donors. A multiplex PCR was run with 60 Vbeta primers and 13 Jbeta primers. Sequencing used immunoSEQ multiplex PCR; TCRdb keeps in-frame clones, though not all of them. Here the sample spans about 150,000 clones, about four fifths being singletons. Sequencing was carried out using PBMCs. These receptors were obtained from a woman aged 45 to 65 in good health and CMV-seropositive.

The chain has TRBV29-1 and TRBJ2-2, with TRBD2 identical over 10 bases. The CDR3 totals 15 residues. Germline V gene data show CDR1 as SQVTM and CDR2 as ANQGSEA. V was clipped by 7 bases and J by 6 bases; unmatched bases: 11. The CDR3 DNA sequence: TGCAGCGCCGTCCCCGGGACTAGCGTCGCCGGGGAGCTGTTTTTT. Translated: CSAVPGTSVAGELFF.

This chain links TRBV30 with TRBJ1-3; weak D call: TRBD1 (5 bases). Per germline, CDR1 GTSNPN and CDR2 SVGIG (reference sequence). V shed 0 bases and J shed 4 bases, with 13 bases lying between them. The length of the CDR3 is 15 residues. The CDR3: CAWSVQAIAGNTIYF. The CDR3 nucleotides read TGTGCCTGGAGTGTACAGGCCATTGCGGGAAACACCATATATTTT.

The chain recombines TRBV9 with TRBJ2-5, with D perhaps matching TRBD2 (5 bases). Germline assignment: CDR1 SGDLS and CDR2 YYNGEE. This CDR3 is 14 amino acids long. V was cut by 0 bases and J by 1 base, with 7 bases left in between. CDR3 sequence reads: CASSVEAGQETQYF. In DNA form, the CDR3 reads TGTGCCAGCAGCGTAGAGGCGGGCCAAGAGACCCAGTACTTC.

This clone was seen only once. The genes are TRBV28 and TRBJ1-1; no clear D. The V and J ends lost 3 bases and 6 bases respectively, with 11 bases between them. The CDR3 sequence is 13 residues long. Germline assignment: CDR1 MDHEN and CDR2 SYDVKM. The CDR3 DNA reads TGTGCCAGCAGTTTTAGCGGGATCGCTGAAGCTTTCTTT. Its translation is CASSFSGIAEAFF. The full variable domain, its missing parts supplied by reference TRBV28 and TRBJ1-1, is DVKVTQSSRYLVKRTGEKVFLECVQDMDHENMFWYRQDPGLGLRLIYFSYDVKMKEKGDIPEGYSVSREKKERFSLILESASTNQTSMYLCASSFSGIAEAFFGQGTRLTVV.

A single count supports this clone. The chain joins TRBV9 to TRBJ2-5; D is perhaps TRBD1 (6 bases). CDR3 length: 15 residues. The germline V and J ends were trimmed by 4 bases and 3 bases, with 16 bases remaining between them. The germline V gene encodes CDR1 SGDLS and CDR2 YYNGEE. The CDR3 nucleotides are TGTGCCAGCAGCCCTTACTTCCGACAGGAAGAGACCCAGTACTTC. It translates to CASSPYFRQEETQYF.

The CDR3 protein is CASSLGQGIAPLHF. The CDR3 nucleotides are TGTGCCAGCAGTCTCGGACAGGGAATCGCACCCCTCCACTTT. The genes are TRBV28 and TRBJ1-6, with TRBD1 matching over 8 bases. V dropped 5 bases and J dropped 11; count of bases not matched to a gene: 8. The CDR3 has 14 amino acids. Germline CDR1 and CDR2: MDHEN and SYDVKM. Based on the CDR3 plus reference TRBV28 and TRBJ1-6, the full variable domain is DVKVTQSSRYLVKRTGEKVFLECVQDMDHENMFWYRQDPGLGLRLIYFSYDVKMKEKGDIPEGYSVSREKKERFSLILESASTNQTSMYLCASSLGQGIAPLHFGNGTRLTVT.

V usage is TRBV18 and J usage is TRBJ2-5; a possible D gene is TRBD1 (6 bases). The CDR3 extends over 15 amino acids. V lost 3 bases to trimming and J lost 4 bases, with 15 bases between them. The V gene's germline CDR1 is KGHSH and CDR2 LQKENI. CDR3 region: CASSPPRGAGETQYF. As DNA, the CDR3 is TGTGCCAGCTCACCTCCCAGGGGCGCGGGAGAGACCCAGTACTTC.

In the case of this clone: This sample includes further DNA sequences coding for the same CDR3. V gene TRBV7-3 combines with J gene TRBJ1-1; D might be TRBD1 (6 bases). Germline values: CDR1 SGHTA, CDR2 FQGTGA. This CDR3 is built from 13 residues. V lost 5 bases, J lost 1 base, and 8 bases lay in between. This chain's CDR3 is CASSAQGNTEAFF. As DNA, the CDR3 is TGTGCCAGCAGCGCACAGGGGAACACTGAAGCTTTCTTT. Supplemented by reference TRBV7-3 and TRBJ1-1, the full variable domain reads GAGVSQTPSNKVTEKGKYVELRCDPISGHTALYWYRQSLGQGPEFLIYFQGTGAADDSGLPNDRFFAVRPEGSVSTLKIQRTERGDSAVYLCASSAQGNTEAFFGQGTRLTVV.

The rearrangement joins TRBV27 to TRBJ1-2; weak D call: TRBD1 (6 bases). This CDR3 has 13 amino acids. Germline V lookup: CDR1 MNHEY, CDR2 SMNVEV (reference sequence). V shed 1 base and J shed 8 bases, with 11 bases lying between them. CDR3 DNA sequence: TGTGCCAGCAGTTTATTAGCCAGGGGAGGCTACACCTTC. It encodes CASSLLARGGYTF.

The gene calls are TRBV6-1 and TRBJ2-1; TRBD1 might be the D (5 bases). V gave up 4 bases and J gave up 0 bases, with 16 bases separating them. CDR1 is MNHNS, CDR2 SASEGT, per germline. This CDR3 has 17 residues. The DNA of the CDR3 is TGTGCCAGCAGTGCGGTCGGGTTTCAGGGCTCCTACAATGAGCAGTTCTTC. This codes for CASSAVGFQGSYNEQFF.

The chain is built from TRBV9 and TRBJ2-1; 9 nucleotides line up with TRBD1. The CDR3 runs 21 residues. V was clipped by 4 bases and J by 5 bases; unmatched bases: 25. The V gene's germline CDR1 is SGDLS and CDR2 YYNGEE. CDR3 loop: CASSRRVGQGFGQYRNNEQFF. CDR3 in DNA: TGTGCCAGCAGCCGTCGGGTGGGACAGGGATTCGGGCAGTACAGGAACAATGAGCAGTTCTTC.

The rearrangement links TRBV7-9 to TRBJ1-1, with D possibly matching TRBD1 (6 bases). Trimming took off 2 bases at V and 7 bases at J, with 14 bases between the two ends. CDR1 SEHNR and CDR2 FQNEAQ come from the germline V gene (reference sequence). The CDR3 length is 14 residues. The CDR3 DNA follows: TGTGCCAGCAGCTTAAGGTTACAGGGTGGTGAAGCTTTCTTT. Protein product: CASSLRLQGGEAFF.

The chain links TRBV7-8 to TRBJ2-6; 7 bases match TRBD1. V was pared by 5 bases and J by 0 bases, with 4 bases of the junction left unmatched. CDR1 and CDR2 from the germline V gene are SGHVS and FQNEAQ. This CDR3 is built from 16 residues. This CDR3 is CASSGGQHSGANVLTF. The CDR3 nucleotides read TGTGCCAGCAGCGGGGGACAGCACTCTGGGGCCAACGTCCTGACTTTC.

J is TRBJ1-1 and V is TRBV29-1; no clear D. Germline assignment: CDR1 SQVTM and CDR2 ANQGSEA. The CDR3 is 11 residues long. V shed 3 bases and J shed 4 bases, with 6 bases lying between them. Written as DNA, the CDR3 is TGCAGCGTTGAGAGGCGCACTGAAGCTTTCTTT. Translation gives CSVERRTEAFF.

V gene TRBV11-2 combines with J gene TRBJ2-3; D may be TRBD1 (7 bases). Germline values: CDR1 SGHAT, CDR2 FQNNGV. The CDR3 contains 18 residues. Trimming removed 1 base from V and 1 base from J, with 18 bases in between. CDR3 region: CASSLGQGRWGGTDTQYF. DNA of the CDR3: TGTGCCAGCAGCTTAGGACAGGGTCGATGGGGGGGCACAGATACGCAGTATTTT.

This chain joins TRBV10-3 and TRBJ2-3; perhaps TRBD2 as D (5 bases). The CDR3 consists of 14 residues. V was clipped by 8 bases and J by 0 bases, with 12 bases between them. CDR1 is ENHRY and CDR2 is SYGVKD in the germline V gene. The CDR3 sequence: CAIGAAASTDTQYF. The DNA for the CDR3 is TGTGCCATCGGAGCGGCCGCTAGCACAGATACGCAGTATTTT.

This clone has more than one count but fewer than ten. This chain connects TRBV5-1 to TRBJ2-3; D unresolved. V lost 4 bases to trimming and J lost 2 bases, with 5 bases between them. CDR1 and CDR2 from the germline V gene are SGHRS and YFSETQ. The CDR3 extends over 12 amino acids. The CDR3 region has the DNA TGCGCCAGCAGCCTCCCCACAGATACGCAGTATTTT. Amino acid sequence: CASSLPTDTQYF.

The V and J genes are TRBV6-6 and TRBJ2-5; a weak D match, TRBD1 (6 bases). This CDR3 spans 14 amino acids. The V gene lost 0 bases and the J gene lost 4 bases, with 9 bases spanning the gap. Germline V CDR1 and CDR2: MNHNY, SVGAGI (reference sequence). The CDR3 DNA sequence: TGTGCCAGCAGTTACTCGGCAGGGGCAGAGACCCAGTACTTC. Translation gives CASSYSAGAETQYF.

This chain uses TRBV7-2 with TRBJ1-1; D is perhaps TRBD1 (6 bases). With 1 base removed from V and 5 bases from J, the gap between germline ends came to 14 bases. The CDR3 is 15 amino acids. Germline assignment: CDR1 SGHTA and CDR2 FQGNSA. This CDR3 is CASSLVVGARTEAFF. CDR3 in DNA: TGTGCCAGCAGCTTAGTGGTGGGGGCAAGGACTGAAGCTTTCTTT.

The chain employs TRBV9 and TRBJ1-2, with 7 bases identical to TRBD1. Germline trimming cut 4 bases from V and 4 bases from J; bases unmatched to any gene: 10. The CDR3 sequence is 15 residues long. The germline CDR1 and CDR2 sequences are SGDLS and YYNGEE. The CDR3 protein is CASSPRLQGIYGYTF. The CDR3, as DNA: TGTGCCAGCAGCCCCCGGTTACAGGGGATCTATGGCTACACCTTC.

The V gene is TRBV11-3, the J gene TRBJ2-2; the match to TRBD1 covers 7 bases. There are 15 residues in the CDR3. Germline V gene sequence: CDR1 SGHNT, CDR2 YENEEA. Unmatched junction bases numbered 5, after V lost 2 bases and J lost 5 bases. CDR3: CASSLKGGGTGELFF. CDR3 in DNA: TGTGCCAGCAGCTTAAAAGGGGGCGGGACCGGGGAGCTGTTTTTT.

This chain joins TRBV30 and TRBJ1-4; 11 bases are a match to TRBD1. The germline V gene has CDR1 GTSNPN and CDR2 SVGIG (reference sequence). CDR3 size: 14 residues. The junction had 6 bases not matched to a gene; V was cut back by 2 bases and J by 10 bases. The CDR3 protein is CAWSRDRGDGKLFF. The CDR3 coding sequence is TGTGCCTGGAGTAGGGACAGGGGGGACGGAAAACTGTTTTTT. The full variable domain, in which reference TRBV30 and TRBJ1-4 provide the parts outside the CDR3, is SQTIHQWPATLVQPVGSPLSLECTVEGTSNPNLYWYRQAAGRGLQLLFYSVGIGQISSEVPQNLSASRPQDRQFILSSKKLLLSDSGFYLCAWSRDRGDGKLFFGSGTQLSVL.

This clone has only one observation. The genes are TRBV7-3 and TRBJ2-7; tentatively, D is TRBD1 (7 bases). The germline V and J ends were trimmed by 1 base and 5 bases, with 15 bases remaining between them. The CDR3 is 15 residues long. Per germline, CDR1 SGHTA and CDR2 FQGTGA. CDR3: CASSLKGGGTHEQYF. The CDR3 DNA sequence: TGTGCCAGCAGCTTAAAAGGGGGCGGGACGCACGAGCAGTACTTC.

The chain is built from TRBV5-8 and TRBJ1-2, with TRBD1 as a possible D gene (5 bases). This CDR3 has 14 residues. Deletions cut 4 bases from V and 3 bases from J, with 13 bases between. In germline, CDR1 is SGHTS, CDR2 YDEGEE. CDR3 in amino acids: CASSLPLGHYGYTF. The CDR3 nucleotides are TGTGCCAGCAGCCTGCCTTTGGGGCACTATGGCTACACCTTC.

The rearrangement joins TRBV7-9 to TRBJ1-6; D possibly corresponds to TRBD1 (5 bases). The V end lost 7 bases, the J end lost 9 bases, and 16 bases lay between the germline ends. The CDR3 length is 14 residues. Germline V gene lookup returns CDR1 SEHNR and CDR2 FQNEAQ (reference sequence). The CDR3 nucleotides are TGTGCCAGCAAAAAGGGGCAGGGAGGTTCACCCCTCCACTTT. As protein: CASKKGQGGSPLHF.

This chain joins TRBV10-2 and TRBJ2-2; TRBD2 matches 8 bases. The CDR3 extends over 16 amino acids. CDR1 WSHSY and CDR2 SAAADI come from the germline V gene. V was clipped by 4 bases and J by 4 bases; unmatched bases: 8. The CDR3 loop reads CASSGPSGGGTGELFF. In DNA, the CDR3 is TGCGCCAGCAGTGGACCAAGCGGGGGAGGCACCGGGGAGCTGTTTTTT.

The chain carries TRBV9 and TRBJ1-1; D possibly corresponds to TRBD1 (6 bases). Germline V lookup: CDR1 SGDLS, CDR2 YYNGEE. This CDR3 spans 14 amino acids. V was cut by 4 bases and J by 0 bases, with 10 bases left in between. Written as DNA, the CDR3 is TGTGCCAGCAGCCCCAGGGACATGAACACTGAAGCTTTCTTT. The encoded protein is CASSPRDMNTEAFF.

V is TRBV29-1 and J is TRBJ2-7, with TRBD2 matching over 11 bases. V lost 3 bases and J lost 3; bases outside the gene matches: 7. Germline CDR1 reads SQVTM; CDR2 reads ANQGSEA. The CDR3 sequence is 15 residues long. The CDR3 DNA follows: TGCAGCGTTGAGACTAGCGGGACTCCCCGCTACGAGCAGTACTTC. Its translation: CSVETSGTPRYEQYF.

To note about this clone: Germline and junction disagree at one end, which may indicate a read error. This chain links TRBV7-9 with TRBJ2-3; 7 nucleotides match TRBD2. This CDR3 contains 16 residues. Germline V gene data show CDR1 as SEHNR and CDR2 as FQNEAQ (reference sequence). The CDR3 DNA follows: TGTTCCAGCAGCTTCTCGAGGCGGGAGAGCACAGATACGCAGTATTTT. Protein sequence: CSSSFSRRESTDTQYF.

This clone occurred once. This chain joins TRBV28 and TRBJ2-7; 8 positions match TRBD2. The CDR3 loop spans 19 amino acids. J lost 2 bases, V lost 2 bases, and 17 bases had no gene match. Germline V gene sequence: CDR1 MDHEN, CDR2 SYDVKM. Here the CDR3 DNA reads TGTGCCAGCAGTTTAATTTTATCGGTGAGCGGGAGTGGGACCTACGAGCAGTACTTC. This sequence encodes CASSLILSVSGSGTYEQYF.